The clone carrying this T cell receptor beta chain was counted only a few times. Its target is unknown. This record belongs to a study of T cells in Graves' hyperthyroidism and ophthalmopathy. The wider study: Peripheral blood was taken when the disease was first diagnosed, before any treatment began.

Researchers took RNA transcripts and amplified the TCR beta CDR3 regions from them. The HTBI primer set served for first-round RT-PCR of the TCR CDR3. MiXCR was run by TCRdb on the multiplex PCR reads, yielding one entry per CDR3 protein. The repertoire holds 450,000 to 650,000 distinct CDR3 sequences, roughly 15% seen once, with 17% in the top ten. The V gene lost 3 bases and the J gene lost 2 bases, with 11 bases spanning the gap. Germline V CDR1 and CDR2: SGHTA, FQGNSA. The CDR3 has 14 amino acids. Broader study findings: Ophthalmopathy cases were set apart from stable hyperthyroidism by a 13 V-J model.

Ophthalmopathy patients all had a Clinical Activity Score of at least 3, a NOSPECS grade of at least 4 and disease under 3 months old. This receptor was obtained from a young woman with Graves' ophthalmopathy. This chain connects TRBV7-2 to TRBJ2-7; no definite D call. Sequenced sample: blood. CDR3: CASSFTGNPYEQYF. CDR3 DNA sequence: TGTGCCAGCAGCTTCACCGGAAACCCCTACGAGCAGTACTTC.